The clone carrying this TCR beta chain was counted ten times or more. Its target is not known. Germline V gene lookup returns CDR1 WSHSY and CDR2 SAAADI. This CDR3 is 13 amino acids long. With 8 bases removed from V and 0 bases from J, the gap between germline ends came to 8 bases. In making TCR beta libraries, quantitative 5'-RACE with molecular barcodes was used. Using its own MiXCR run on the 5' RACE reads, TCRdb lists one record per CDR3 protein. Of about 240,000 distinct CDR3 sequences detected, less than 10% appear once; the ten largest clones hold approximately 7%. This entry is derived from a study of CD8 T cells in ankylosing spondylitis. Findings and caveats of the study: Disease-linked clones reportedly concentrated significantly in matched ankylosing spondylitis synovial fluid. The disease-linked clones had a CD8+ phenotype and low blood frequencies. What appeared characteristic of ankylosing spondylitis blood was a TCR beta motif of fewer than ten highly homologous variants.

This TCR was sampled from a male donor with ankylosing spondylitis or in good health (not recorded which). The V gene is TRBV10-2, the J gene TRBJ1-5; D is unresolved. The sequencing sample was made of blood, either unsorted or a sorted T cell fraction (not recorded which). The CDR3 DNA follows: TGCGCCAGCCATCAAGCTAGCAATCAGCCCCAGCATTTT. Protein product: CASHQASNQPQHF.